Listed below are T cell receptor beta chains from one sample, sequenced in a study of blood T cell repertoires in COVID-19. Assay used: immunoSEQ multiplex PCR; TCRdb lists only in-frame clones, some missing. Of fewer than 250,000 clones listed, roughly four fifths are singletons. Sequenced input: peripheral blood. All receptors derive from a woman aged 45-65 years with acute or convalescent COVID-19. CDR3s include the opening cysteine and the closing phenylalanine or tryptophan. The D gene is left open where the match is weak. Rows give clone size only sometimes, using once, few, many, or a class for an expanded clone.

j_call d_call v_call clone_size cdr3_nt cdr3_aa
TRBJ1-2 . TRBV28 once TGTGCCAGCAGCGGTTCGAAGAATAGCTATGGCTACACCTTC CASSGSKNSYGYTF
TRBJ2-4 . TRBV6-2/TRBV6-3 . TGTGCCAGCAGTGGCGGGATCCGGAACATTCAGTACTTC CASSGGIRNIQYF
TRBJ1-1 . TRBV7-8 many TGTGCCAGCAGTCCCAATCCAGGCTACGAAGCTTTCTTT CASSPNPGYEAFF
TRBJ2-1 TRBD1 TRBV24-1 . TGTGCCACCCAAGGACAGGACCGCTACAATGAGCAGTTCTTC CATQGQDRYNEQFF
TRBJ2-3 . TRBV9 . TGTGCCAGCAGCGCGTACACAGATACGCAGTATTTT CASSAYTDTQYF
TRBJ2-7 . TRBV27 . TGTGCCAGCAGACCATGGGGGCCCCGAAACTCATACGAGCAGTACTTC CASRPWGPRNSYEQYF
TRBJ1-6 TRBD1 TRBV30 . TGTGCCTCCTCTCTCCGGGGACAGTATAATTCACCCCTCCACTTT CASSLRGQYNSPLHF
TRBJ1-3 . TRBV9 . TGTGCCAGCAGTCCTACAGGGTCATCCTCTGGAAACACCATATATTTT CASSPTGSSSGNTIYF
TRBJ1-2 . TRBV5-4 . TGTGCCAGCAGCTCCTCGGGACAAGCTAACTATGGCTACACCTTC CASSSSGQANYGYTF
TRBJ2-1 TRBD2 TRBV5-4 . TGTGCCAGCACAGCGGGAGCTTACAATGAGCAGTTCTTC CASTAGAYNEQFF
TRBJ2-5 . TRBV5-1 . TGCGCCAGCAGCCCCGCGGGCCAAGAGACCCAGTACTTC CASSPAGQETQYF
TRBJ1-1 . TRBV2 few TGTGCCAGCAGTGTAAGAGGGCGGACTGAAGCTTTCTTT CASSVRGRTEAFF
TRBJ1-5 TRBD1 TRBV19 . TGTGCCAGTAGTTTCTGGACAGGCACGGGGCTTTATAGCAATCAGCCCCAGCATTTT CASSFWTGTGLYSNQPQHF
TRBJ1-1 TRBD1 TRBV11-2 . TGTGCCAGCAGCTCGAGGACAGGGATGAACACTGAAGCTTTCTTT CASSSRTGMNTEAFF
TRBJ1-1 . TRBV29-1 . TGCAGCGCTGGACAGACTATGGCTTTCTTT CSAGQTMAFF
TRBJ1-1 . TRBV28 . TGTGCCAGCAGTTTATACGGGTCCTCGTGGACTGAAGCTTTCTTT CASSLYGSSWTEAFF
TRBJ2-3 . TRBV23-1 . TGCGCCAGCAGTCAATCTGAGCCAAGACAAGTTAAGACAGATACGCAGTATTTT CASSQSEPRQVKTDTQYF
TRBJ1-5 . TRBV19 few TGTGCCAGTACCCCTGGCAGGGGCGAAGATCAGCCCCAGCATTTT CASTPGRGEDQPQHF
TRBJ2-2 TRBD1 TRBV19 . TGTGCCAGTAGTCACCGGGACAGGGTCGGGACCGGGGAGCTGTTTTTT CASSHRDRVGTGELFF
TRBJ1-1 . TRBV3-1/TRBV3-2 . TGTGCCAGCAGCCCAGACAGGCCCGCGGGAACTGAAGCTTTCTTT CASSPDRPAGTEAFF
TRBJ2-7 . TRBV7-9 . TGTGCCAGCAGCCGAGGGGCAGGGGTGATCTACGAGCAGTACTTC CASSRGAGVIYEQYF
TRBJ1-6 . TRBV7-2 . TGTGCCAGCAGCTTAACTAGTCCCACCCCCCTCCACTTT CASSLTSPTPLHF
TRBJ2-6 . TRBV5-1 . TGCGCCAGCAGCTTGGGGGGACAATCATGGGCCAACGTCCTGACTTTC CASSLGGQSWANVLTF
TRBJ1-3 . TRBV30 . TGTGCCTGGACCAGCTCTGGAAACACCATATATTTT CAWTSSGNTIYF